The clone carrying this T cell receptor (beta chain) was observed at least ten times. Its specificity is unknown. This CDR3 has 14 amino acids. V was trimmed by 3 bases and J by 6 bases, leaving 11 bases between them. Germline V CDR1 and CDR2: MNHEY, SMNVEV (reference sequence). These data come from a study of beta chain features in type 1 diabetes. The authors reverse transcribed all of the isolated RNA, so sequencing captured expressed TCRB transcripts. The method was immunoSEQ multiplex PCR; TCRdb's version includes in-frame clones alone and lacks a portion of them. This table has a few hundred thousand clones, 8% to 10% appearing once. Study-wide findings and caveats: TCRB CDR3s from Type 1 diabetes patients were moderately but significantly shorter in all four CD4+ subsets.

Input material: central memory CD4+ T cells from blood. This receptor was obtained from a young man with type 1 diabetes. The rearrangement uses TRBV27 and TRBJ2-2; D unresolved. The CDR3 reads CASSLNVEAGELFF. The CDR3 DNA follows: TGTGCCAGCAGTTTGAACGTCGAGGCCGGGGAGCTGTTTTTT.